This passage covers 15 T cell receptor beta chains from one sample sequenced in a study of T cell responses to AZD1222 COVID-19 vaccine. This table comes from immunoSEQ multiplex PCR, and its TCRdb copy is limited to in-frame clones, with some not included. The data show around 180,000 clones, less than 95% seen once. Sequencing was performed on peripheral blood, taken on day 0 of AZD1222 vaccination. These receptors all come from an adult in good health.

The V and J genes are TRBV9 and TRBJ2-3; a weak D match, TRBD2 (6 bases). Trimming took 1 base from V and 0 from J, leaving 9 bases between them. Germline assignment: CDR1 SGDLS and CDR2 YYNGEE. There are 15 residues in the CDR3. The CDR3 DNA reads TGTGCCAGCAGCGTAATAGGGACTAGCACAGATACGCAGTATTTT. Its translation: CASSVIGTSTDTQYF.

The rearrangement links TRBV15 to TRBJ2-7; D might be TRBD1 (5 bases). The CDR3 has 13 residues. Trimming shortened V by 0 bases and J by 6 bases, and 9 bases separated the two germline ends. CDR1 is LNHNV, CDR2 YYDKDF, per germline (reference sequence). The CDR3 DNA is TGTGCCACCAGCAGAGACAGGGTTTCCGAGCAGTACTTC. Its protein product is CATSRDRVSEQYF.

The rearrangement uses TRBV4-2 and TRBJ1-2; D ambiguous. CDR3 length: 16 amino acids. Germline V gives CDR1 LGHNA, CDR2 YNFKEQ. With 0 bases removed from V and 2 bases from J, the gap between germline ends came to 13 bases. The CDR3 region is CASSQDLSGQNYGYTF. The CDR3 DNA follows: TGTGCCAGCAGCCAAGATCTTTCCGGGCAGAACTATGGCTACACCTTC.

This rearrangement joins TRBV14 to TRBJ1-2; TRBD1 matches 11 bases. The V and J ends lost 4 bases and 8 bases, in that order; junction bases with no gene match: 3. From germline, CDR1 is SGHDN and CDR2 FVKESK. This CDR3 contains 13 residues. CDR3 bases: TGTGCCAGCAGCCTGGGACAGGGGGTCGGCTACACCTTC. This translates into CASSLGQGVGYTF.

This clone was seen only a few times. The V and J genes are TRBV30 and TRBJ1-6; tentatively, D is TRBD1 (6 bases). CDR3 size: 16 residues. CDR1 and CDR2 (germline): GTSNPN, SVGIG (reference sequence). V gave up 3 bases and J gave up 0 bases, with 12 bases separating them. The CDR3: CAWRVGQNSYNSPLHF. CDR3 in DNA: TGTGCCTGGAGAGTAGGACAGAACTCCTATAATTCACCCCTCCACTTT.

This clone has just one count. This chain joins TRBV5-4 and TRBJ2-2, with TRBD1 identical over 7 bases. V lost 4 bases, J lost 2 bases, and 8 bases stayed unmatched. This CDR3 contains 16 residues. Germline CDR1 reads SGHNT; CDR2 reads YYREEE (reference sequence). Written as DNA, the CDR3 is TGTGCCAGCAGCGGGGCCCGGACAGGAAACACCGGGGAGCTGTTTTTT. Amino acids: CASSGARTGNTGELFF. Filled out from reference TRBV5-4 and TRBJ2-2, the complete variable domain reads ETGVTQSPTHLIKTRGQQVTLRCSSQSGHNTVSWYQQALGQGPQFIFQYYREEENGRGNFPPRFSGLQFPNYSSELNVNALELDDSALYLCASSGARTGNTGELFFGEGSRLTVL.

This clone was observed a handful of times. CDR3 sequence (DNA): TGCAGTGCTAGTAATACAGGTCTTCGAAACACCATATATTTT. The encoded protein is CSASNTGLRNTIYF. The rearrangement uses TRBV20-1 and TRBJ1-3; a weak D match, TRBD1 (5 bases). CDR1 is DFQATT and CDR2 is SNEGSKA in the germline V gene (reference sequence). The CDR3 runs to 14 residues. V shed 3 bases and J shed 5 bases, with 14 bases lying between them.

This chain joins TRBV3-1 (or the pseudogene TRBV3-2) and TRBJ2-3; 10 positions agree with TRBD2. Trimming took 5 bases from V and 1 from J; bases not matched to a gene: 12. The CDR3 contains 18 residues. The germline gives CDR1 LGHDT, CDR2 YNNKEL (reference sequence). The CDR3 here is CASSTTPLAGDGTDTQYF. CDR3 nucleotide sequence: TGTGCCAGCAGCACCACACCGCTAGCGGGGGATGGCACAGATACGCAGTATTTT.

In DNA form, the CDR3 reads TGTGCCAGCAGTCACACGAACGGAGGCTACAATGAGCAGTTCTTC. Translating gives CASSHTNGGYNEQFF. V and J are TRBV6-5 and TRBJ2-1; maybe TRBD2 (5 bases). Germline CDR1 reads MNHEY; CDR2 reads SVGAGI. The V end was cut by 5 bases, the J end by 3 bases, with 14 bases between. The CDR3 runs to 15 residues.

The chain joins TRBV5-8 to TRBJ1-1; TRBD1 agrees at 10 bases. This CDR3 comprises 16 residues. Germline values: CDR1 SGHTS, CDR2 YDEGEE. V trimming: 4 bases; J trimming: 3 bases; junction bases outside the gene matches: 9. This CDR3 reads CASSEIPGQGYTEAFF. CDR3 coding DNA: TGTGCCAGCAGCGAGATACCGGGACAGGGGTACACTGAAGCTTTCTTT.

The chain joins TRBV4-3 to TRBJ2-3; D gene unclear. The germline CDR1 and CDR2 sequences are LGHNA and YSLEER. The CDR3 runs to 16 residues. The ends were cut back, 4 bases at V and 2 bases at J, with 16 bases in the middle. CDR3 in DNA: TGCGCCAGCAGCCGCGCCGCAGGAAGCGTCACAGATACGCAGTATTTT. Encoded protein: CASSRAAGSVTDTQYF.

CDR3 DNA sequence: TGTGCCAGCATCCCGACCCTTTTGGGCTATCAGCCCCAGCATTTT. This codes for CASIPTLLGYQPQHF. The chain recombines TRBV6-5 with TRBJ1-5; D uncertain. With 7 bases removed from V and 5 bases from J, the gap between germline ends came to 18 bases. Germline lookup yields CDR1 MNHEY and CDR2 SVGAGI. CDR3 length: 15 amino acids.

This clone was detected only a few times. This chain links TRBV9 with TRBJ1-1; D gene uncertain. The V gene's germline CDR1 is SGDLS and CDR2 YYNGEE. The CDR3 has 12 amino acids. Between the trimmed V and J ends, which lost 4 bases and 2 bases, there was a span of 6 bases. CDR3 bases: TGTGCCAGCAGCAGTACTAACACTGAAGCTTTCTTT. Encoded protein: CASSSTNTEAFF.

The V and J genes are TRBV27 and TRBJ2-6; D not resolved. This CDR3 comprises 18 residues. Trimming pared 2 bases from V and 5 bases from J, leaving 19 bases between. Germline CDR1 is MNHEY and CDR2 is SMNVEV (reference sequence). For the CDR3, the DNA is TGTGCCAGCAGTTTAGTACCCCCTGGGGATAGGAGGGCCAACGTCCTGACTTTC. Protein product: CASSLVPPGDRRANVLTF.

This clone has only a few counts. The V call is TRBV14, the J call TRBJ2-5, with D possibly TRBD1 on 5 matching bases. Germline V gene data show CDR1 as SGHDN and CDR2 as FVKESK. The CDR3 is made up of 15 amino acids. With 0 bases removed from V and 5 bases from J, the gap between germline ends came to 13 bases. As DNA, the CDR3 is TGTGCCAGCAGCCAAGACATCCAGGGAAGGGAGACCCAGTACTTC. This encodes CASSQDIQGRETQYF.